Below are 29 T cell receptor beta chains sequenced from a single sample in a study of T cells in Graves' hyperthyroidism and ophthalmopathy. TCR beta CDR3 region amplification was performed from RNA transcripts. Primed by the HTBI set, a first-round RT-PCR was run on the TCR CDR3. Via MiXCR, TCRdb re-called the multiplex PCR reads, giving one row per CDR3 protein. The table has hundreds of thousands of distinct CDR3 sequences, roughly 14% seen once. Sample: blood. Every receptor here comes from a man between 18 and 29 years old with Graves' ophthalmopathy.

The rearrangement joins TRBV4-1 to TRBJ2-1; 7 nucleotides line up with TRBD1. Per the germline V gene, CDR1 is MGHRA and CDR2 is YSYEKL. The CDR3 spans 16 residues. V lost 1 base, J lost 5 bases, and 8 bases stayed unmatched. CDR3 in amino acids: CASSQGGSGQNNEQFF. The CDR3 DNA is TGCGCCAGCAGCCAAGGGGGCTCGGGACAGAACAATGAGCAGTTCTTC.

As regards this clonotype: This may arise from a read error, as a much more abundant clone is one base away. No conserved phenylalanine or tryptophan is present at the end of the CDR3, so a read error is the likely explanation. The chain recombines TRBV12-3 or TRBV12-4 with TRBJ1-5; maybe TRBD1 (5 bases). Trimming took 7 bases from V and 7 from J, leaving 17 bases between them. The CDR3 extends over 14 amino acids. The CDR3 reads CASTGGGSQQPQHL. In nucleotides, the CDR3 is TGTGCCAGCACTGGGGGTGGGTCCCAACAGCCCCAGCATCTT.

The chain employs TRBV7-6 and TRBJ2-7; D gene ambiguous. V lost 0 bases and J 7 bases, leaving 16 bases between the germline ends. CDR3 size: 15 residues. Germline V lookup: CDR1 SGHVS, CDR2 FNYEAQ. CDR3: CASSLALGDFGEQYF. The CDR3 DNA follows: TGTGCCAGCAGCTTAGCTCTAGGCGATTTTGGGGAGCAGTACTTC.

This clonotype came up many times. The chain uses TRBV3-1 and TRBJ2-6; tentatively, D is TRBD1 (6 bases). CDR1 LGHDT and CDR2 YNNKEL come from the germline V gene (reference sequence). The ends were cut back, 2 bases at V and 4 bases at J, with 18 bases in the middle. This CDR3 is built from 18 residues. The CDR3 DNA follows: TGTGCCAGCAGCCAACTCAGGGGCCACTCGGCAGGGGCCAACGTCCTGACTTTC. Residues: CASSQLRGHSAGANVLTF.

The chain couples TRBV10-3 to TRBJ1-1, with D maybe TRBD1 (5 bases). CDR1 is ENHRY, CDR2 SYGVKD, per germline. V lost 5 bases, J lost 5 bases, and 9 bases lay in between. The CDR3 contains 12 residues. DNA of the CDR3: TGTGCCATCAGTTTAGACAGAACTGAAGCTTTCTTT. As protein: CAISLDRTEAFF.

Ten or more counts support this clonotype. The chain recombines TRBV5-1 with TRBJ1-2; 8 bases agree with TRBD1. Germline V gives CDR1 SGHRS, CDR2 YFSETQ. The length of the CDR3 is 13 residues. The J segment lost 6 bases and the V segment lost 4 bases, leaving 5 bases of the junction unmatched. CDR3 bases: TGCGCCAGCAGCCAAACAGGGGGTGATGGCTACACCTTC. Residues: CASSQTGGDGYTF.

This clonotype appeared a few times. The chain couples TRBV5-4 to TRBJ2-5; tentative D call: TRBD1 (6 bases). Trimming shortened V by 0 bases and J by 1 base, and 7 bases separated the two germline ends. Germline V gene lookup returns CDR1 SGHNT and CDR2 YYREEE (reference sequence). CDR3 length: 14 amino acids. As DNA, the CDR3 is TGTGCCAGCAGCTTGGAGACAGGCCAAGAGACCCAGTACTTC. Translated: CASSLETGQETQYF.

This clonotype appeared many times. V gene TRBV9 combines with J gene TRBJ2-1, with D possibly matching TRBD2 (5 bases). V was trimmed by 4 bases and J by 5 bases, leaving 10 bases between them. The germline gives CDR1 SGDLS, CDR2 YYNGEE. The CDR3 is 13 amino acids. The CDR3 DNA reads TGTGCCAGCAGCCTCGGGATTCACAATGAGCAGTTCTTC. Amino acid sequence: CASSLGIHNEQFF.

The CDR3 DNA sequence: TGTGCCAGCAGTGAAGGACAGGGCAACTATGGCTACACCTTC. Its protein is CASSEGQGNYGYTF. This sequence joins TRBV6-1 and TRBJ1-2, with 7 bases that match TRBD1. The CDR3 sequence is 14 residues long. Germline CDR1 and CDR2: MNHNS and SASEGT. V lost 1 base and J lost 2; bases outside the gene matches: 1.

This clonotype occurred a few times. The chain uses TRBV12-3 or TRBV12-4 and TRBJ1-3; TRBD1 is a possible D gene (5 bases). There are 12 residues in the CDR3. V shed 6 bases and J shed 15 bases, with 18 bases lying between them. Written as DNA, the CDR3 is TGTGCCAGCAGATTGTTTCATGGTGGGGCATATTTT. Its translation is CASRLFHGGAYF.

V usage is TRBV7-9 and J usage is TRBJ1-4; D not resolved. Looked up from germline, CDR1 is SEHNR and CDR2 is FQNEAQ (reference sequence). V was pared by 5 bases and J by 4 bases, with 11 bases between. This CDR3 has 14 amino acids. CDR3 protein: CASSRSAGNEKLFF. In DNA, the CDR3 is TGTGCCAGCAGCCGCAGCGCCGGTAATGAAAAACTGTTTTTT.

The sample holds a few counts of this clonotype. The CDR3, as DNA: TGTGCCTGGAGTGCGAGGGACACCGGGGAGCTGTTTTTT. It translates to CAWSARDTGELFF. The genes are TRBV30 and TRBJ2-2; D is perhaps TRBD2 (5 bases). The germline V gene has CDR1 GTSNPN and CDR2 SVGIG (reference sequence). Trimming left V 1 base short and J 3 bases short, with 6 bases between. This CDR3 region has 13 residues.

The rearrangement links TRBV4-1 to TRBJ1-4; 8 nucleotides align to TRBD1. CDR1 and CDR2 from the germline V gene are MGHRA and YSYEKL. The CDR3 extends over 15 amino acids. The ends lost 4 bases at V and 7 bases at J; junction bases unmatched: 8. This CDR3 reads CASSRRQGTSEKLFF. The CDR3 coding sequence is TGCGCCAGCAGCCGCCGACAGGGGACAAGTGAAAAACTGTTTTTT.

This clonotype showed up just a few times. Compared with germline, one end of the junction differs, possibly owing to a read error. The chain combines TRBV6-6 with TRBJ2-3; D not certain. CDR1 MNHNY and CDR2 SVGAGI come from the germline V gene (reference sequence). CDR3 length: 16 residues. The CDR3 loop is CANSYLRTPDTDTQYF. The CDR3 DNA is TGTGCCAACAGTTACCTGCGGACCCCGGACACAGATACGCAGTATTTT.

This clonotype was found many times. This chain links TRBV10-2 with TRBJ1-2; D is perhaps TRBD1 (6 bases). Germline CDR1 reads WSHSY; CDR2 reads SAAADI. Trimming took 4 bases from V and 6 from J, leaving 18 bases between them. CDR3 length: 15 residues. DNA of the CDR3: TGCGCCAGCAGTGCCTCCTATGACAGGTGGGATGGCTACACCTTC. This translates into CASSASYDRWDGYTF.

This clonotype was seen many times. The chain has TRBV2 and TRBJ1-2; D not resolved. Trimming took 0 bases from V and 9 from J, leaving 14 bases between them. Germline V gives CDR1 SNHLY, CDR2 FYNNEI. This CDR3 comprises 14 residues. CDR3: CASSEAIGVSSYTF. The CDR3 DNA reads as TGTGCCAGCAGTGAAGCGATCGGGGTTAGTAGCTACACCTTC.

The chain carries TRBV19 and TRBJ2-1, with 9 nucleotides matching TRBD1. CDR3 size: 16 residues. Trimming at V came to 4 bases and at J to 0 bases, leaving 4 bases not matched to a gene. The germline CDR1 and CDR2 sequences are LNHDA and SQIVND (reference sequence). CDR3 in amino acids: CASSTGTGSSYNEQFF. In DNA form, the CDR3 reads TGTGCCAGTAGTACGGGGACAGGGAGCTCCTACAATGAGCAGTTCTTC.

This CDR3 reads CASSLGRGPGDEQYF. The CDR3 DNA is TGTGCCAGCAGTTTAGGCAGGGGTCCCGGGGACGAGCAGTACTTC. The V gene is TRBV12-3 or TRBV12-4, the J gene TRBJ2-7; maybe TRBD1 (6 bases). This CDR3 has 15 residues. The ends were cut back, 1 base at V and 5 bases at J, with 15 bases in the middle.

This clonotype showed up many times. The chain carries TRBV11-3 and TRBJ2-1; D is unresolved. Trimming left V 0 bases short and J 6 bases short, with 9 bases between. Germline CDR1 SGHNT, CDR2 YENEEA. This CDR3 is 14 amino acids long. The CDR3 spells CASSLDGVRNEQFF. CDR3 bases: TGTGCCAGCAGCTTAGATGGGGTGCGCAATGAGCAGTTCTTC.

At least ten counts were recorded for this clonotype. The chain joins TRBV5-1 to TRBJ2-6, with 7 bases identical to TRBD1. The CDR3 runs 15 residues. The ends lost 3 bases at V and 2 bases at J; junction bases unmatched: 2. Germline V gene sequence: CDR1 SGHRS, CDR2 YFSETQ. The DNA of the CDR3 is TGCGCCAGCAGCTCTGACAGGGCTGGGGCCAACGTCCTGACTTTC. Amino acids: CASSSDRAGANVLTF.

This clonotype occurred many times. V is TRBV5-5 and J is TRBJ2-1; no clear D. Germline V gene sequence: CDR1 SGHKS, CDR2 YYEKEE (reference sequence). The length of the CDR3 is 16 residues. The V end was cut by 4 bases, the J end by 2 bases, with 16 bases between. The CDR3, as DNA: TGTGCCAGCAGCCGGGCCCTGGTTGAGACCTACAATGAGCAGTTCTTC. Protein product: CASSRALVETYNEQFF. Full variable domain (rest looked up from reference TRBV5-5 and TRBJ2-1): DAGVTQSPTHLIKTRGQQVTLRCSPISGHKSVSWYQQVLGQGPQFIFQYYEKEERGRGNFPDRFSARQFPNYSSELNVNALLLGDSALYLCASSRALVETYNEQFFGPGTRLTVL.

This clonotype was found many times. The CDR3 nucleotides read TGTGCCAGCAGCTGGGACATCATTAACACAGATACGCAGTATTTT. Protein product: CASSWDIINTDTQYF. The rearrangement uses TRBV11-2 and TRBJ2-3; a possible D gene is TRBD1 (6 bases). Germline V CDR1 and CDR2: SGHAT, FQNNGV. The CDR3 sequence is 15 residues long. The germline V and J ends were trimmed by 4 bases and 2 bases, with 13 bases remaining between them.

This clonotype turned up a few times. This chain connects TRBV5-1 to TRBJ2-3; D might be TRBD1 (6 bases). Germline values: CDR1 SGHRS, CDR2 YFSETQ. This CDR3 has 16 amino acids. The V end was cut by 4 bases, the J end by 0 bases, with 15 bases between. The CDR3 sequence: CASSGGQSASTDTQYF. CDR3 DNA sequence: TGCGCCAGCAGCGGAGGACAGAGTGCTAGCACAGATACGCAGTATTTT.

This clonotype was seen ten or more times. V gene TRBV6-1 combines with J gene TRBJ1-2, with D possibly being TRBD1 (6 bases). Germline CDR1 MNHNS, CDR2 SASEGT. Between the trimmed V and J ends, which lost 4 bases and 4 bases, there was a span of 16 bases. The CDR3 runs 15 residues. DNA of the CDR3: TGTGCCAGCAGTGTTCGAAACCGGGACACCTATGGCTACACCTTC. This encodes CASSVRNRDTYGYTF.

In its sample, this clonotype was seen many times. The chain carries TRBV18 and TRBJ2-7, with 7 bases that match TRBD1. The junction had 5 bases not matched to a gene; V was cut back by 4 bases and J by 2 bases. The V gene's germline CDR1 is KGHSH and CDR2 LQKENI. The CDR3 totals 14 residues. CDR3 region: CASSRRDSPYEQYF. CDR3 nucleotides: TGTGCCAGCTCACGCCGGGACAGCCCCTACGAGCAGTACTTC.

This clonotype was detected many times. This sequence joins TRBV30 and TRBJ1-1; D gene ambiguous. This CDR3 spans 14 amino acids. CDR1 and CDR2 from the germline V gene are GTSNPN and SVGIG (reference sequence). V lost 3 bases and J lost 2, with 13 bases in between. CDR3 sequence (DNA): TGTGCCTGGAGAACCACGGACCTTAACACTGAAGCTTTCTTT. As protein: CAWRTTDLNTEAFF.

This chain connects TRBV19 to TRBJ2-7; D unclear. Trimming took off 1 base at V and 4 bases at J, with 8 bases between the two ends. The CDR3 sequence is 13 residues long. Per germline, CDR1 LNHDA and CDR2 SQIVND (reference sequence). The CDR3 region has the DNA TGTGCCAGTAGTATAGCTTTAGAGTACGAGCAGTACTTC. Its protein product is CASSIALEYEQYF.

This clonotype was seen a handful of times. Here the CDR3 reads CARGDTPNEKLFF. Here the CDR3 DNA reads TGTGCCAGAGGGGACACTCCTAATGAAAAACTGTTTTTT. The chain recombines TRBV6-1 with TRBJ1-4, with D possibly being TRBD1 (6 bases). With 9 bases removed from V and 3 bases from J, the gap between germline ends came to 11 bases. The CDR3 spans 13 residues. The germline V gene has CDR1 MNHNS and CDR2 SASEGT.

This clonotype was counted only a few times. At one of its ends the junction is not consistent with the germline gene, which may arise from a read error. This sequence joins TRBV3-1 and TRBJ2-1; 8 bases are a match to TRBD2. Looked up from germline, CDR1 is LGHDT and CDR2 is YNNKEL (reference sequence). The CDR3 length is 16 residues. CDR3 sequence: CANSQGRGGMYNEQFF. CDR3 nucleotides: TGTGCCAACAGCCAAGGTCGGGGGGGTATGTACAATGAGCAGTTCTTC.